This T cell receptor (beta chain) was identified in a study of T cell repertoires in cytomegalovirus infection. Study-level background: Matching HLA type and CMV infection were both indicated by public TCR beta signatures. Study outcomes and limitations: In two of eight donors, the top clonotype was HLA-C-restricted CMV-specific. Cumulated frequencies of public TCR beta families served to identify carriers of CMV plus the relevant HLA.

TCRdb redid the calling of the reads with MiXCR, one entry per CDR3 protein. Among 680,000 or so distinct CDR3 sequences listed, roughly a third were seen once. On this clonotype: Its specificity is unknown.

The TCR sequence derives from a human donor in good health (CMV status not recorded). Some clones in this sample may be carry-over from other donors' samples. Sequenced: PBMCs.

The CDR3 DNA reads as TGTGCCACCAGCTCCCACGCCACACGGAACAATGAGCAGTTCTTC. Protein sequence: CATSSHATRNNEQFF. The chain couples TRBV15 to TRBJ2-1; D not resolved. CDR3 length: 15 amino acids. Germline V CDR1 and CDR2: LNHNV, YYDKDF (reference sequence). Trimming took off 5 bases at V and 5 bases at J, with 16 bases between the two ends.